These T cell receptor beta chains were read from a single sample in a study of T cell repertoires in aging, cancer and after chemotherapy. From the multiplex PCR reads, TCRdb called clonotypes with MiXCR, one entry per CDR3 protein. The sample lists roughly 8,200 distinct CDR3 sequences; about 33% were seen once. The source material was blood. The receptors were sampled from a human donor in good health. CDR3s include the opening cysteine and the closing phenylalanine or tryptophan. A D gene is named only where the DNA matches it firmly. Clone size, where shown, is once, few, many, or a class for clones that have expanded.

V gene,D gene,J gene,clone size,CDR3 DNA,CDR3 protein
TRBV6-6,-,TRBJ1-6,-,TGTGCCAGCAGTTACCCCCAGGATTCACCCCTCCACTTT,CASSYPQDSPLHF
TRBV7-2,-,TRBJ2-7,-,TGTGCCAGCAGGACTGCACATGGTAGCGAATCCTACGAGCAGTACTTC,CASRTAHGSESYEQYF
TRBV19,-,TRBJ1-1,-,TGTGCCAGTACTCCCTGGGAGGGCAGAAGAACTGAAGCTTTCTTT,CASTPWEGRRTEAFF
TRBV7-9,-,TRBJ1-1,-,TGTGCCAGCCGTCCTGGACAGCTGAACACTGAAGCTTTCTTT,CASRPGQLNTEAFF
TRBV10-2,TRBD1,TRBJ1-5,-,TGCGCCAGCACTGGACAGGTCAATCAGCCCCAGCATTTT,CASTGQVNQPQHF
TRBV11-1,-,TRBJ1-4,-,TGTGCCAGCAGTCCTACAGGGCTACCTAATGAAAAACTGTTTTTT,CASSPTGLPNEKLFF
TRBV30,TRBD1,TRBJ1-6,few,TGTGCCTGGAGTGCCAGGACAGGATCCTATTCACCCCTCCACTTT,CAWSARTGSYSPLHF
TRBV30,-,TRBJ1-1,few,TGTGCCTGGGCAGGGGTTCGGACTGAAGCTTTCTTT,CAWAGVRTEAFF
TRBV6-5,-,TRBJ2-5,few,TGTGCCAGCAGACGTGGGGGGGCCCAAGAGACCCAGTACTTC,CASRRGGAQETQYF
TRBV15,-,TRBJ2-7,-,TGTGCCACCAGCAGTGCACCGACAGGACCCTCCTACGAGCAGTACTTC,CATSSAPTGPSYEQYF
TRBV6-1,TRBD1,TRBJ2-2,-,TGTGCCAGCGCCGGGACAGGGGTAACCGGGGAGCTGTTTTTT,CASAGTGVTGELFF
TRBV5-4,TRBD2,TRBJ2-1,few,TGTGCCAGCAGCAATCCACCGGGACTAGCGGGGGTTGAGCAGTTCTTC,CASSNPPGLAGVEQFF
TRBV5-1,TRBD1,TRBJ2-7,-,TGCGCCAGCAGATCCGGGACAGGGAGACCCTACGAGCAGTACTTC,CASRSGTGRPYEQYF
TRBV6-6,TRBD1,TRBJ1-5,few,TGTGCCAGCAGTAACGGACAGGGGTTAGATCAGCCCCAGCATTTT,CASSNGQGLDQPQHF
TRBV6-5,-,TRBJ1-6,few,TGTGCCAGCAGTTACAACCAGGGGCCCATTAATTCACCCCTCCACTTT,CASSYNQGPINSPLHF
TRBV5-5,-,TRBJ2-1,-,TGTGCCAGCGGAGGGGCAGGGAGGAACAATGAGCAGTTCTTC,CASGGAGRNNEQFF
TRBV19,-,TRBJ1-1,-,TGTGCCAGTAGGGTGCAGGGGCGCATGAACACTGAAGCTTTCTTT,CASRVQGRMNTEAFF
TRBV7-9,TRBD1,TRBJ1-5,few,TGTGCCAGCAGCTTAGCAGTCGGGACAGGGGGCAATCAGCCCCAGCATTTT,CASSLAVGTGGNQPQHF
TRBV4-3,-,TRBJ2-3,-,TGCGCCAGCAGCCAAGGGGGCGGCCTGACAGATACGCAGTATTTT,CASSQGGGLTDTQYF
TRBV27,-,TRBJ2-5,-,TGTGCCAGCAGTCCCCTTTTGGGCCAAGAGACCCAGTACTTC,CASSPLLGQETQYF
TRBV15,-,TRBJ1-5,few,TGTGCCACCAGCAGAGAGATCGGCAGCCATCAGCCCCAGCATTTT,CATSREIGSHQPQHF
TRBV15,-,TRBJ1-1,few,TGTGCCACCAGCAGAGCAGGACAGACCACTGAAGCTTTCTTT,CATSRAGQTTEAFF
TRBV13,-,TRBJ2-3,once,TGCGCCAGCAGCCCGGGACTTCTAGACACAGATACGCAGTATTTT,CASSPGLLDTDTQYF
TRBV10-3,TRBD1,TRBJ1-6,few,TGTGCCATCAATGGACAGGGGAATTCACCCCTCCACTTT,CAINGQGNSPLHF
TRBV6-5,-,TRBJ2-3,-,TGTGCCAGCAGTTACGGGGACGGATACACAGATACGCAGTATTTT,CASSYGDGYTDTQYF
TRBV6-6,-,TRBJ2-3,few,TGTGCCAGCAGTTACTCGTCCTATAGCACAGATACGCAGTATTTT,CASSYSSYSTDTQYF
TRBV29-1,-,TRBJ2-5,medium-sized,TGCAGCGTTGAAGTGGCGGGGTCCGAGTACTTC,CSVEVAGSEYF
TRBV24-1,-,TRBJ2-1,few,TGTGCCACCAGTGATGGTAGCGGCAATGAGCAGTTCTTC,CATSDGSGNEQFF
TRBV6-2/TRBV6-3,TRBD2,TRBJ2-1,few,TGTGCCAGCAGTTTGGCGGGGGACAATGAGCAGTTCTTC,CASSLAGDNEQFF
TRBV18,TRBD1,TRBJ2-7,few,TGTGCCAGCTCGCCAACAGGGGTCTCCTACGAGCAGTACTTC,CASSPTGVSYEQYF
TRBV15,-,TRBJ1-5,few,TGTGCCACCAGCAGAGAGGGTACGAGGTCCCAGCCCCAGCATTTT,CATSREGTRSQPQHF
TRBV18,-,TRBJ1-3,-,TGTGCCAGCTCACTCGGCAGGGGCGCTGGAAACACCATATATTTT,CASSLGRGAGNTIYF
TRBV6-2/TRBV6-3,-,TRBJ2-3,large,TGTGCCAGCAGTTACTCGATACCTCCTGATACGCAGTATTTT,CASSYSIPPDTQYF
TRBV24-1,TRBD1,TRBJ1-6,-,TGTGCCACCAGTGAACCTGACAGGGGAGGCTCCTATAATTCACCCCTCCACTTT,CATSEPDRGGSYNSPLHF
TRBV6-5,-,TRBJ1-1,-,TGTGCCAGCAGGGCCACAGGGAGTTGGACTGAAGCTTTCTTT,CASRATGSWTEAFF
TRBV6-5,TRBD1,TRBJ1-1,few,TGTGCCAGCAGTTACTCCGGGACAGGCCCCACTGAAGCTTTCTTT,CASSYSGTGPTEAFF
TRBV12-3/TRBV12-4,-,TRBJ1-1,few,TGTGCCAGCAGTCTAAGAAGTCAAAACACTGAAGCTTTCTTT,CASSLRSQNTEAFF
TRBV19,TRBD1,TRBJ2-7,medium-sized,TGTGCCAGTAGTATCGGGGACAGGGCTTCCTACGAGCAGTACTTC,CASSIGDRASYEQYF
TRBV27,-,TRBJ1-6,medium-sized,TGTGCCAGCAGTTTAGTAGAGCCGGGACGGCATAATTCACCCCTCCACTTT,CASSLVEPGRHNSPLHF
TRBV29-1,TRBD2,TRBJ2-1,medium-sized,TGCAGCGTCGATAAGACTAGCGGGGGGGTTTTCCGAGACAATGAGCAGTTCTTC,CSVDKTSGGVFRDNEQFF
TRBV19,-,TRBJ1-2,medium-sized,TGTGCCAGTAGCACAGGGTTAGGGGGCTACACCTTC,CASSTGLGGYTF
TRBV4-1,-,TRBJ2-6,few,TGCGCCAGCAGCCAAGGTCTGAGCTCTGGGGCCAACGTCCTGACTTTC,CASSQGLSSGANVLTF